The rows below give T cell receptor beta chains drawn from one sample of a study of blood T cell repertoires in COVID-19. Libraries were prepared by immunoSEQ multiplex PCR; TCRdb keeps only in-frame clonotypes and omits some of them. The top ten hold approximately 1.2% of the sample, which has over 350,000 clones, around 89% seen once. Material: PBMCs or T cells enriched from blood (not recorded which). These receptors came from a woman aged 18-29 years who had recovered from COVID-19. The CDR3 runs from the conserved cysteine through the conserved F or W. Fields, in order: J gene, clone size, D gene, V gene, CDR3 DNA, CDR3 protein. D genes are given only for firm matches. Size is omitted from some rows. Given values are once, few, many or a class for expanded clones.

>TRBJ2-1|-|-|TRBV7-3
TGTGCCAGCAGCCGCCAGGGGCCTTATAATGAGCAGTTCTTC
CASSRQGPYNEQFF
>TRBJ2-5|-|TRBD2|TRBV24-1
TGTGCCACCAGTGACCTCGGGACTAGGGGAGGTGAGACCCAGTACTTC
CATSDLGTRGGETQYF
>TRBJ1-2|-|-|TRBV5-8
TGTGCCAGCAGCCTGGCCCGAAACTCCTATGGCTACACCTTC
CASSLARNSYGYTF
>TRBJ2-7|-|TRBD1|TRBV4-1
TGCGCCAGCAGCTATACAGGGACAGGGGACTACGAGCAGTACTTC
CASSYTGTGDYEQYF
>TRBJ1-4|-|-|TRBV19
TGTGCCAGTAGAGACAGTGATAATGAAAAACTGTTTTTT
CASRDSDNEKLFF
>TRBJ1-2|-|-|TRBV5-6
TGTGCCAGCAGCTTGTTAACAGGGCATGGCTACACCTTC
CASSLLTGHGYTF
>TRBJ1-2|-|-|TRBV7-3
TGTGCCAGCAGTCTGGACCGGAGGGGTCCTTCTTACACCTTC
CASSLDRRGPSYTF
>TRBJ2-1|-|-|TRBV14
TGTGCCAGCAGCTTGGGGGGGCCCTCCTACAATGAGCAGTTCTTC
CASSLGGPSYNEQFF
>TRBJ1-6|-|-|TRBV6-5
TGTGCCAGCAGCCGAGATCCTCGAAATAATTCACCCCTCCACTTT
CASSRDPRNNSPLHF
>TRBJ2-5|-|-|TRBV30
TGTGCCTGGACCTCCCCGGGAGAGACCCAGTACTTC
CAWTSPGETQYF
>TRBJ1-6|-|-|TRBV6-5
TGTGCCAGCAGTTCGGGGGAAGGGGCCTCACCCCTCCACTTT
CASSSGEGASPLHF
>TRBJ1-2|-|-|TRBV6-5
TGTGCCAGCGTAGAGAGGGATGGCTACACCTTC
CASVERDGYTF
>TRBJ1-1|-|-|TRBV11-1
TGTGCCAGCAGCTTAGGGGGCAATTCGAACACTGAAGCTTTCTTT
CASSLGGNSNTEAFF
>TRBJ2-7|-|TRBD2|TRBV27
TGTGCCAGCAGTTCATTCGGACTAGCGGGCTCCTACGAGCAGTACTTC
CASSSFGLAGSYEQYF
>TRBJ1-2|-|-|TRBV2
TGTGCCAGCAGTGAAGCAAGTGGGCAGGGTTACACCTTC
CASSEASGQGYTF
>TRBJ1-4|-|TRBD1|TRBV4-1
TGCGCCAGCAGCCTGGTGGGACAGGTCTTGGAAAAACTGTTTTTT
CASSLVGQVLEKLFF
>TRBJ2-2|-|-|TRBV23-1
TGCGCCAGCAGTCAACCCCACAGGGAGGGGATTCGCACCGGGGAGCTGTTTTTT
CASSQPHREGIRTGELFF
>TRBJ1-4|-|TRBD1|TRBV12-5
TGTGCTAGTGGTTTGGTTCCCGGGACAGGGGTAGCTAATGAAAAACTGTTTTTT
CASGLVPGTGVANEKLFF
>TRBJ2-3|-|TRBD2|TRBV6-4
TGTGCCAGCAGTGATACCGGGACTAGCGAAGATACGCAGTATTTT
CASSDTGTSEDTQYF
>TRBJ2-5|-|TRBD2|TRBV14
TGTGCCAGCAGCCAAACGCGGGGGGCGTACCAAGAGACCCAGTACTTC
CASSQTRGAYQETQYF
>TRBJ2-7|-|-|TRBV11-3
TGTGCCAGCAGTGATGAACAGGGCTCCTACGAGCAGTACTTC
CASSDEQGSYEQYF
>TRBJ2-7|-|TRBD2|TRBV30
TGTGCCTGGAGACTAGCGGGGGGGACCTACGAGCAGTACTTC
CAWRLAGGTYEQYF
>TRBJ1-6|-|-|TRBV28
TGTGCCAGCAGCCTCAGGGGTGTCAATTCACCCCTCCACTTT
CASSLRGVNSPLHF
>TRBJ1-1|-|-|TRBV7-9
TGTGCCAGCAGACCTCAGGGGCTCTCTGAAGCTTTCTTT
CASRPQGLSEAFF
>TRBJ1-1|-|TRBD1|TRBV6-5
TGTGCCAGCAGTCCTCGACAGGGTCTGAACACTGAAGCTTTCTTT
CASSPRQGLNTEAFF
>TRBJ1-2|-|-|TRBV30
TGTGCCTGGAACACAGAAGATTATGGCTACACCTTC
CAWNTEDYGYTF
>TRBJ1-1|-|TRBD1|TRBV5-1
TGCGCCAGCAGCGCACAGGGGACTTTGAACACTGAAGCTTTCTTT
CASSAQGTLNTEAFF
>TRBJ2-2|-|TRBD1|TRBV13
TGTGCCAGCAGCTCGAGGGGGCCCCTAAACACCGGGGAGCTGTTTTTT
CASSSRGPLNTGELFF
>TRBJ2-7|-|TRBD2|TRBV6-5
TGTGCCAGCAGTTACTCTGGGACTAGCGGGTCCTACGAGCAGTACTTC
CASSYSGTSGSYEQYF
>TRBJ1-2|-|-|TRBV10-3
TGTGCCATCAGTGAGTCGACTACCCCGGAGAGTCACACCTTC
CAISESTTPESHTF
>TRBJ2-3|once|-|TRBV19
TGTGCCAGTACCCGAGGGCTTGGGCTTACAGATACGCAGTATTTT
CASTRGLGLTDTQYF
>TRBJ2-7|-|TRBD1|TRBV5-5
TGTGCCAGCAGCTTGTTTGGGACAGCGCAATACGAGCAGTACTTC
CASSLFGTAQYEQYF
>TRBJ1-1|few|-|TRBV5-4
TGTGCACTCTCCAGGGGCTACACTGAAGCTTTCTTT
CALSRGYTEAFF
>TRBJ1-5|few|-|TRBV6-1
TGTGCCAGCAGTGAAACGGCAGGGGTCCAGCCCCAGCATTTT
CASSETAGVQPQHF
>TRBJ1-1|-|TRBD1|TRBV30
TGTGCCTGGAGGGACAGGGGCTTTACACAAGCTTTCTTT
CAWRDRGFTQAFF
>TRBJ1-6|-|-|TRBV25-1
TGTGCCAGCAGGGGTGTCGGGATTTCACCCCTCCACTTT
CASRGVGISPLHF
>TRBJ2-7|-|TRBD2|TRBV11-2
TGTGCCAGCAGCTCAATAGCGGGAATCTCCTACGAGCAGTACTTC
CASSSIAGISYEQYF
>TRBJ1-1|-|TRBD1|TRBV9
TGTGCCAGCAGCGTAGGGGGACAGATGAACACTGAAGCTTTCTTT
CASSVGGQMNTEAFF
>TRBJ2-5|-|-|TRBV9
TGTGCCAGCAGCGTCGGCCAGGGTGGAGAGACCCAGTACTTC
CASSVGQGGETQYF
>TRBJ2-3|-|TRBD2|TRBV6-5
TGTGCCAGCAGATCGCTAGCGGGGGCTGGAGATACGCAGTATTTT
CASRSLAGAGDTQYF
>TRBJ1-5|few|-|TRBV20-1
TGCAGTGCTCGATCGGGTCAGCCCCAGCATTTT
CSARSGQPQHF
>TRBJ1-6|few|-|TRBV3-1/TRBV3-2
TGTGCCAGCAGCCCCCAAGGGGGGGAGGCACCCCTCCACTTT
CASSPQGGEAPLHF
>TRBJ1-6|-|-|TRBV28
TGTGCCAGCAGTTTATTGGGGGCTACTTCACCCCTCCACTTT
CASSLLGATSPLHF
>TRBJ1-1|-|-|TRBV12-3/TRBV12-4
TGTGCCAGCAGTTTGAGCAGGGTGGGTAAAGCTTTCTTT
CASSLSRVGKAFF
>TRBJ1-2|once|-|TRBV29-1
TGCAGCGTTCAAGGGGACTCTAACTATGGCTACACCTTC
CSVQGDSNYGYTF
>TRBJ2-7|-|TRBD1|TRBV6-6
TGTGCCAGCAGTAAGGACAGGAACGAGCAGTACTTC
CASSKDRNEQYF
>TRBJ1-1|-|TRBD1|TRBV5-1
TGCGCCAGCAGCTTCTACCGAGGGACAGGGGACCCTGAAGCTTTCTTT
CASSFYRGTGDPEAFF
>TRBJ2-7|-|TRBD2|TRBV27
TGTGCCAGCAGTTTATATGTTAGCGGGGGGGGGCAGTACTTC
CASSLYVSGGGQYF
>TRBJ2-7|few|TRBD2|TRBV4-1
TGCGCCAGCAGCCAGGCGGGACTACTTAACGAGCAGTACTTC
CASSQAGLLNEQYF
>TRBJ1-2|-|TRBD1|TRBV6-5
TGTGCCAGCAGTTACTCGCAGGGGGCCCCATATGGCTACACCTTC
CASSYSQGAPYGYTF
>TRBJ1-3|few|-|TRBV29-1
TGCAGCGTTGTGGAGGGAAACACCATATATTTT
CSVVEGNTIYF
>TRBJ1-1|-|-|TRBV10-2
TGCGCCAGCAGTGAGTTGGGTCGGGGGAACACTGAAGCTTTCTTT
CASSELGRGNTEAFF
>TRBJ1-1|-|-|TRBV28
TGTGCCAGCAGTTTAGTATACAGGTACAACACTGAAGCTTTCTTT
CASSLVYRYNTEAFF
>TRBJ1-1|-|-|TRBV12-5
TGTGCTAGTGGTGGGACTGTTGAAGCTTTCTTT
CASGGTVEAFF
>TRBJ2-2|-|-|TRBV5-6
TGTGCCAGCAGCTTGGCGGGGAAGGACACCGGGGAGCTGTTTTTT
CASSLAGKDTGELFF